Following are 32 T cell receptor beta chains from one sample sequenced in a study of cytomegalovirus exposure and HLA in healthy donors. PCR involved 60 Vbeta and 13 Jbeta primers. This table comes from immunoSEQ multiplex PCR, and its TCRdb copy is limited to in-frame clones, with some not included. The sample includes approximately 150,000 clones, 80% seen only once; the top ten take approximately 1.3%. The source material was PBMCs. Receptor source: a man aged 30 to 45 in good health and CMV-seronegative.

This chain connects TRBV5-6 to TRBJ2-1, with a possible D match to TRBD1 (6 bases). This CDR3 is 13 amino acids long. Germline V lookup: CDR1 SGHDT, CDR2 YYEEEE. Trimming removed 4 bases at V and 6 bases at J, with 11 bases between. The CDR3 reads CASSPGHPNEQFF. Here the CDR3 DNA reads TGTGCCAGCAGCCCGGGACATCCCAATGAGCAGTTCTTC.

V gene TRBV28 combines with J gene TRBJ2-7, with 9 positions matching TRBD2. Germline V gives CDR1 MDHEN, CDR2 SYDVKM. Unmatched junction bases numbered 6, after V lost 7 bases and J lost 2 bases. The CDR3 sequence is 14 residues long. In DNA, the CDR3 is TGTGCCAGCACCCGAGCGGGAGGACCCTACGAGCAGTACTTC. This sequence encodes CASTRAGGPYEQYF.

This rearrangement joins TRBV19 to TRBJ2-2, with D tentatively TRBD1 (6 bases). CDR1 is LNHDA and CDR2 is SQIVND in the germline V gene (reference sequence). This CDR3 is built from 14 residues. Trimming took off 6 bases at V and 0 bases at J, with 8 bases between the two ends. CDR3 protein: CASSQGPNTGELFF. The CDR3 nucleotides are TGTGCCAGTAGCCAGGGGCCGAACACCGGGGAGCTGTTTTTT.

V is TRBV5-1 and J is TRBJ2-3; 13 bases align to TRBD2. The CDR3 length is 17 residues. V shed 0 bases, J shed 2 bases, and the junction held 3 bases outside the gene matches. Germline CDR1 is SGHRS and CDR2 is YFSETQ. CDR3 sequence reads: CASSLVTSGRTTDTQYF. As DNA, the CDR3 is TGCGCCAGCAGCTTGGTGACTAGCGGGAGGACCACAGATACGCAGTATTTT.

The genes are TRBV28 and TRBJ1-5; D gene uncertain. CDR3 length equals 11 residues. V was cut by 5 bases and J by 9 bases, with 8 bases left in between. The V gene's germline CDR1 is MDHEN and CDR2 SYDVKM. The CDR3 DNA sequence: TGTGCCAGCAGTCTGACACTGCCCCAGCATTTT. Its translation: CASSLTLPQHF.

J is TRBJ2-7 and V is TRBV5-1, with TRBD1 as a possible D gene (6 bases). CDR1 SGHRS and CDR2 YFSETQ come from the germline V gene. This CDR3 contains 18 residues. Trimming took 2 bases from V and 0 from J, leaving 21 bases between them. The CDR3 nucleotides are TGCGCCAGCAGCTTAGGGTCGATCGGACAGCGGAGCTCCTACGAGCAGTACTTC. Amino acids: CASSLGSIGQRSSYEQYF.

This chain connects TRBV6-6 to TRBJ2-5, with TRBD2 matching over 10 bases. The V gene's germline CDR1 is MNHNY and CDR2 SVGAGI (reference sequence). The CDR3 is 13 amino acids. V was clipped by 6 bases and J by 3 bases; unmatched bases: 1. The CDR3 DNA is TGTGCCAGCAGCGGACTAGCGGAAGAGACCCAGTACTTC. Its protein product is CASSGLAEETQYF.

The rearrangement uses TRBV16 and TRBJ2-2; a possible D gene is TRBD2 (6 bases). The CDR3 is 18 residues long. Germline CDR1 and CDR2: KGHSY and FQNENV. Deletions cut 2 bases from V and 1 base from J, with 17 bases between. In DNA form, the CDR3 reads TGTGCCAGCAGCCAAAACGGCGGGGCGACCCGGAACACCGGGGAGCTGTTTTTT. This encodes CASSQNGGATRNTGELFF.

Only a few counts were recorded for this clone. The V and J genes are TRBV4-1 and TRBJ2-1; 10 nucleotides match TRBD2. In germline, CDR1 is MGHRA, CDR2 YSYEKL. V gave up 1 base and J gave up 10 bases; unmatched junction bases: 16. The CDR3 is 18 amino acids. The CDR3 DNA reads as TGCGCCAGCAGCCAAGGCCATGGGGGCCTAGCGGGAGCACGAGAGCAGTTCTTC. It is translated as CASSQGHGGLAGAREQFF.

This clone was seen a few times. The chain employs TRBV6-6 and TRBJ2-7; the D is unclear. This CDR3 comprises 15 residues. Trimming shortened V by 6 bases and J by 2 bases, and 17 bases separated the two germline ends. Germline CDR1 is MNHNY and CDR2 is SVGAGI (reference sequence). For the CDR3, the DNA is TGTGCCAGCAGAGAACAGACCGCTTTAACCTACGAGCAGTACTTC. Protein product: CASREQTALTYEQYF.

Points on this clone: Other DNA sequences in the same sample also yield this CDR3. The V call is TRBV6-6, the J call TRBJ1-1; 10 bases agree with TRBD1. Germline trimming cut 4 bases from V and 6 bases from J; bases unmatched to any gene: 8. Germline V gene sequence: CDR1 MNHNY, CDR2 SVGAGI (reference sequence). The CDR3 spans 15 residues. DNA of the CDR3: TGTGCCAGCAGTTCCCCAGGACAGGGGGTCCCTGAAGCTTTCTTT. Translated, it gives CASSSPGQGVPEAFF.

The CDR3 loop is CAWSVIQGEGYTF. Here the CDR3 DNA reads TGTGCCTGGAGTGTTATACAGGGGGAGGGCTACACCTTC. The rearrangement uses TRBV30 and TRBJ1-2; 8 positions agree with TRBD1. The CDR3 runs 13 residues. Trimming cost V 0 bases and J 8 bases; bases outside gene matches: 5. In germline, CDR1 is GTSNPN, CDR2 SVGIG (reference sequence).

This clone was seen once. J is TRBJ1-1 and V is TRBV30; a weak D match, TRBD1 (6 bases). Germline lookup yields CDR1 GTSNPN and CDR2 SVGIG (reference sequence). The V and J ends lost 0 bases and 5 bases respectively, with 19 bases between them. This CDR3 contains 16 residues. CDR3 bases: TGTGCCTGGAGTGTATCGGCAGAATGGGGGCAGACTGAAGCTTTCTTT. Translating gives CAWSVSAEWGQTEAFF.

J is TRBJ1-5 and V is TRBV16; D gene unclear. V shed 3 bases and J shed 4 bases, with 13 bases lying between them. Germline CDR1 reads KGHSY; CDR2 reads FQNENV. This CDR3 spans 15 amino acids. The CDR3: CASSHTTFSNQPQHF. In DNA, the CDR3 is TGTGCCAGCAGCCACACGACATTTTCGAATCAGCCCCAGCATTTT.

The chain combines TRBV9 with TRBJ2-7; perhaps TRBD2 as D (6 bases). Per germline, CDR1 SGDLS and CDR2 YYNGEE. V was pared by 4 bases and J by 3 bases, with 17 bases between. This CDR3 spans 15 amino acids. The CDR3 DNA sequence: TGTGCCAGCAGCTCGGGGACTGGGGGGATCTACGAGCAGTACTTC. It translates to CASSSGTGGIYEQYF.

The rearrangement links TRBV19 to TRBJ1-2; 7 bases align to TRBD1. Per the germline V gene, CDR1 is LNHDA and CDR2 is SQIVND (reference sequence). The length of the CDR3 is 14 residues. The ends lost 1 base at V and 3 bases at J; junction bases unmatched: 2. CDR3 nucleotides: TGTGCCAGTAGTATAGGGACAGGAGACTATGGCTACACCTTC. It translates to CASSIGTGDYGYTF.

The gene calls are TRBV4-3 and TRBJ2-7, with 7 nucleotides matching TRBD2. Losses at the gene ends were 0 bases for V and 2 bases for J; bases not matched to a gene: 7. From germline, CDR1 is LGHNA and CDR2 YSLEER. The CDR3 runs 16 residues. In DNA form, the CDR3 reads TGCGCCAGCAGCCAAGAGCTAGGAGCGGGGACCTACGAGCAGTACTTC. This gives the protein CASSQELGAGTYEQYF.

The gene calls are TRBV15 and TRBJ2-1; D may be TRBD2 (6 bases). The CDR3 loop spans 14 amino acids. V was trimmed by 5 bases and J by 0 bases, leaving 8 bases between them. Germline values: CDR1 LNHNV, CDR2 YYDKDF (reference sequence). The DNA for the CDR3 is TGTGCCACCAGCGCGGGACTCTCCTACAATGAGCAGTTCTTC. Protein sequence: CATSAGLSYNEQFF.

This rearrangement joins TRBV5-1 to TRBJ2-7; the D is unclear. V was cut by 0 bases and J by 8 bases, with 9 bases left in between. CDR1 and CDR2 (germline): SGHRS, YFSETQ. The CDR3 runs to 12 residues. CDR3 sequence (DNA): TGCGCCAGCAGCTTGGATTTTGGCAAGCAGTACTTC. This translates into CASSLDFGKQYF.

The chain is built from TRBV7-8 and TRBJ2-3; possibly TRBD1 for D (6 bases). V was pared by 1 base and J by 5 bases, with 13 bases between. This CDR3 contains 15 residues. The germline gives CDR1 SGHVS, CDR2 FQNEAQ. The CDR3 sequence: CASSLEGTTVDTQYF. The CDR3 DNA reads TGTGCCAGCAGCTTAGAGGGGACAACGGTAGATACGCAGTATTTT.

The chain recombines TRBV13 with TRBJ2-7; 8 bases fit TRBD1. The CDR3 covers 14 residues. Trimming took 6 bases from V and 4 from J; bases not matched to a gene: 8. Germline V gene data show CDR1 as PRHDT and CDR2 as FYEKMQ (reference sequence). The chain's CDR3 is CASRPSRGLYEQYF. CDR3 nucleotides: TGTGCCAGCAGACCCTCCAGGGGGCTGTACGAGCAGTACTTC.

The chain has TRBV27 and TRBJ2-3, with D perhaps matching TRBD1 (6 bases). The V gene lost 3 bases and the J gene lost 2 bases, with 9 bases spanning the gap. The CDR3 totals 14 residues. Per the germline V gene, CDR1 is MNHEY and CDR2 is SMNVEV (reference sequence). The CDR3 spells CASSLTGATDTQYF. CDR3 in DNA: TGTGCCAGCAGTTTGACAGGAGCCACAGATACGCAGTATTTT.

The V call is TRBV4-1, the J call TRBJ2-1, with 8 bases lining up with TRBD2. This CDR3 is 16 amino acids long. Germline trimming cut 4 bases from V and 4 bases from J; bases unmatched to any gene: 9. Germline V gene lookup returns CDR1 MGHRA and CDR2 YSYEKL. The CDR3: CASSPHNSGKYNEQFF. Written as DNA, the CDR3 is TGCGCCAGCAGCCCCCATAATAGCGGGAAGTACAATGAGCAGTTCTTC.

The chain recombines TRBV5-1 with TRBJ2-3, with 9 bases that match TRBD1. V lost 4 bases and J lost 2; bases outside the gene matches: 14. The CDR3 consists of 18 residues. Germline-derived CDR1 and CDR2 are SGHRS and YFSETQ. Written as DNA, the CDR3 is TGCGCCAGCAGCCCCGGGGCATCCGGGACAGGGAACACAGATACGCAGTATTTT. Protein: CASSPGASGTGNTDTQYF.

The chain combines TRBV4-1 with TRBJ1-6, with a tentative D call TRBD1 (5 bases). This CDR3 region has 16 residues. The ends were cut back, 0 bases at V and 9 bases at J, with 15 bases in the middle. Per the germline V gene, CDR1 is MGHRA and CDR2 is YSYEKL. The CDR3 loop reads CASSQEEGSAGSPLHF. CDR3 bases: TGCGCCAGCAGCCAAGAGGAGGGGTCGGCGGGTTCACCCCTCCACTTT.

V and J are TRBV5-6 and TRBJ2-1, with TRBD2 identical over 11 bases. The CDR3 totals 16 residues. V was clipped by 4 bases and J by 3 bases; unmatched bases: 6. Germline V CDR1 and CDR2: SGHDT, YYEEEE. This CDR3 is CASSPAGTSGYNEQFF. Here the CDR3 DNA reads TGTGCCAGCAGCCCAGCCGGGACTAGCGGCTACAATGAGCAGTTCTTC.

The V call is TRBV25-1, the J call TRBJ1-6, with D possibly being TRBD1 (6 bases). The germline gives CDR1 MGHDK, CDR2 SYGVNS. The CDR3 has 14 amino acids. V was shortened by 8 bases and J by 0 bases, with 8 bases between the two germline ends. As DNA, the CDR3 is TGTGCCAGCGGACAGAGCTCCTATAATTCACCCCTCCACTTT. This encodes CASGQSSYNSPLHF.

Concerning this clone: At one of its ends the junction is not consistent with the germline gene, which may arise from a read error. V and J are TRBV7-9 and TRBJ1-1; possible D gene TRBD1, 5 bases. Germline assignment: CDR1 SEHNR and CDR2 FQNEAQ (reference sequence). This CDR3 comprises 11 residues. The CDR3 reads CSSSLEAQGGF. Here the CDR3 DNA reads TGTTCCAGCAGCTTAGAGGCCCAGGGTGGCTTT. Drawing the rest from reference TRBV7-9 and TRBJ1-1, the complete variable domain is DTGVSQNPRHKITKRGQNVTFRCDPISEHNRLYWYRQTLGQGPEFLTYFQNEAQLEKSRLLSDRFSAERPKGSFSTLEIQRTEQGDSAMYLCSSSLEAQGGFGQGTRLTVV.

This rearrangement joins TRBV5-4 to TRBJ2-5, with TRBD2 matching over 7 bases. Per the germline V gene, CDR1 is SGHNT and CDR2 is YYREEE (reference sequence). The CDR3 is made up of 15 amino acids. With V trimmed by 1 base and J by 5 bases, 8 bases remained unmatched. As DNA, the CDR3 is TGTGCCAGCAGCTTGACTGGGAGGGCCGGTGAGACCCAGTACTTC. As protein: CASSLTGRAGETQYF.

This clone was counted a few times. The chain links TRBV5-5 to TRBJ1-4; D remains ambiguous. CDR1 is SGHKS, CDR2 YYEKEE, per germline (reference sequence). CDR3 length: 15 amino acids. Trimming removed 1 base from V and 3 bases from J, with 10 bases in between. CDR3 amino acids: CASSLLPQANEKLFF. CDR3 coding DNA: TGTGCCAGCAGCTTGCTCCCCCAGGCTAATGAAAAACTGTTTTTT.

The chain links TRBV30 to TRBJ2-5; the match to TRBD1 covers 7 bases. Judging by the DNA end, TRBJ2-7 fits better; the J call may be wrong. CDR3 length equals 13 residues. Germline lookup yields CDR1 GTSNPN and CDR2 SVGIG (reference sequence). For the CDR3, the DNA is TGTGCCTGGACAGAGGGGGCAATCAACGAGCAGTACTTC. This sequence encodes CAWTEGAINEQYF.

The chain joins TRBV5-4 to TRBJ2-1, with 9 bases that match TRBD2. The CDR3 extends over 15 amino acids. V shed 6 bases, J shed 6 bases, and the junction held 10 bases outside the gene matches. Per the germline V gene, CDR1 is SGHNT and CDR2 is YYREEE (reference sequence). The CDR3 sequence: CASTSRAGGTNEQFF. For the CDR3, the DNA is TGTGCCAGCACGAGTAGGGCGGGGGGGACCAATGAGCAGTTCTTC.